This record concerns one TCR beta chain sequence. Germline trimming cut 7 bases from V and 4 bases from J; bases unmatched to any gene: 9. CDR3 length: 15 residues. The V gene's germline CDR1 is SGHRS and CDR2 YFSETQ. The data were produced by immunoSEQ multiplex PCR, yet TCRdb's version contains in-frame clones alone and is incomplete. This sample yields some 78,000 clones, of which 95% to 97% are seen a single time; approximately 1.5% belongs to the top ten. The data derive from a study of cytomegalovirus exposure and HLA in healthy donors. The chain has TRBV5-1 and TRBJ2-4; 9 bases align to TRBD1. The clonotype was recovered from a man between 18 and 35 years old in good health and CMV-seropositive. The sample was PBMCs. As DNA, the CDR3 is TGCGCCAGCTCGGGGGACAGGGAGTGGAAAAACATTCAGTACTTC. Its translation is CASSGDREWKNIQYF.